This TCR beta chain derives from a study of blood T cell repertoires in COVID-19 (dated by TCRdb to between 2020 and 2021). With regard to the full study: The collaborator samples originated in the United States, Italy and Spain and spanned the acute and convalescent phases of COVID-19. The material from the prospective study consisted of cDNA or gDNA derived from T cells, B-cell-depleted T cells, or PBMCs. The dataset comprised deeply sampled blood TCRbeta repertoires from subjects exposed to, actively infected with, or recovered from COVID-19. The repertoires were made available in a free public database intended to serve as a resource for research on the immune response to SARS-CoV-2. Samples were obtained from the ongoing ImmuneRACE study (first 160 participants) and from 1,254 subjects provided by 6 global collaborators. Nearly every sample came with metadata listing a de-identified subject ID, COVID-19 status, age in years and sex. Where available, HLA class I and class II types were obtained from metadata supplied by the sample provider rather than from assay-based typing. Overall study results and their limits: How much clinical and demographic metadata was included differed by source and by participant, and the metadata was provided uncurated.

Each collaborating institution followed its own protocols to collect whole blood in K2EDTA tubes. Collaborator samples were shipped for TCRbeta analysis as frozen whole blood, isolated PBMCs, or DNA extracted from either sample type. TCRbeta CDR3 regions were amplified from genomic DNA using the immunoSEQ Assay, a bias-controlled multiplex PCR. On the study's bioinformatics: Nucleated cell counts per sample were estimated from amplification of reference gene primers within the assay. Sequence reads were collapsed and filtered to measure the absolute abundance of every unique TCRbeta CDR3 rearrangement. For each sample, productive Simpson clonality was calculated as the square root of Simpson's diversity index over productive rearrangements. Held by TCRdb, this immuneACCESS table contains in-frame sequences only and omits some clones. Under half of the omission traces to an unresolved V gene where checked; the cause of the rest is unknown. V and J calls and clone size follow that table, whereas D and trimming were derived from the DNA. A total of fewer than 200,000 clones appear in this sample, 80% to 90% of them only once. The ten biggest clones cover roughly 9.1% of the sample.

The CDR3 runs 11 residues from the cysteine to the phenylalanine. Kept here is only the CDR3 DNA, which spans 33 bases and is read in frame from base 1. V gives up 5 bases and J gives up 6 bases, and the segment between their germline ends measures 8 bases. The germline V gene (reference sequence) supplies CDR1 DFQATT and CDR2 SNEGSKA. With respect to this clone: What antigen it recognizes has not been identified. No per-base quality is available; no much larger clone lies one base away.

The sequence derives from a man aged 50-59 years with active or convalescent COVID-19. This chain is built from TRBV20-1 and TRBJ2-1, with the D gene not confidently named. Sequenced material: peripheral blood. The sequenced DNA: TGCAGTGCTCCTATTGGCAATGAGCAGTTCTTC. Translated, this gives CSAPIGNEQFF.